The 5 T cell receptor beta chains below come from one sample, sequenced in a study of response to subunit inactivated influenza vaccine. TCRdb reprocessed the RT-PCR reads with MiXCR, giving one entry per CDR3 protein. Altogether about 540,000 distinct CDR3 sequences are present, around 21% being singletons, with the ten largest covering 2.8%. Another study also made use of these data, one on T cells expressing NK-cell markers. That paper adds: Production of TCR beta cDNA relied on 5'RACE template switching with UMIs.

Sequenced here: CD4+ T cells sorted from PBMCs, sampled approximately 13 days after vaccination. These receptor sequences come from a man over 45 who received an inactivated influenza vaccine.

This chain's CDR3 is CASSLNLAEETQYF. The CDR3 region has the DNA TGCGCCAGCAGCTTAAATTTGGCCGAAGAGACCCAGTACTTC. The rearrangement joins TRBV5-1 to TRBJ2-5; no clear D gene. The CDR3 length is 14 residues. Trimming cost V 2 bases and J 3 bases, with 11 bases left between them. CDR1 is SGHRS and CDR2 is YFSETQ in the germline V gene.

J is TRBJ2-3 and V is TRBV4-2; the D gene is possibly TRBD2 (6 bases). The CDR3 totals 15 residues. V was shortened by 0 bases and J by 2 bases, with 9 bases between the two germline ends. Germline values: CDR1 LGHNA, CDR2 YNFKEQ. For the CDR3, the DNA is TGTGCCAGCAGCCAAGATAGGACTATCACAGATACGCAGTATTTT. The encoded protein is CASSQDRTITDTQYF.

This clonotype appeared a few times. Compared with germline, one end of the junction differs, possibly owing to a read error. The chain links TRBV5-1 to TRBJ1-1, with TRBD1 identical over 8 bases. This CDR3 spans 15 amino acids. Germline CDR1 reads SGHRS; CDR2 reads YFSETQ. CDR3 in amino acids: CASSLGTGMNTEAFF. CDR3 DNA: TGTGCCAGCAGTCTCGGGACAGGAATGAACACTGAAGCTTTCTTT.

The V call is TRBV7-9, the J call TRBJ2-5; D might be TRBD1 (5 bases). Germline loops: CDR1 SEHNR, CDR2 FQNEAQ (reference sequence). The ends were cut back, 2 bases at V and 5 bases at J, with 12 bases in the middle. The CDR3 runs to 14 residues. For the CDR3, the DNA is TGTGCCAGCAGCTTATATAGGGGCGCTGAGACCCAGTACTTC. This gives the protein CASSLYRGAETQYF. The entire variable domain, with the rest obtained from reference TRBV7-9 and TRBJ2-5, is as follows: DTGVSQNPRHKITKRGQNVTFRCDPISEHNRLYWYRQTLGQGPEFLTYFQNEAQLEKSRLLSDRFSAERPKGSFSTLEIQRTEQGDSAMYLCASSLYRGAETQYFGPGTRLLVL.

Only a few counts were recorded for this clonotype. The chain recombines TRBV7-2 with TRBJ2-1; TRBD1 aligns across 7 bases. CDR3 size: 14 residues. V was clipped by 5 bases and J by 5 bases; unmatched bases: 6. From germline, CDR1 is SGHTA and CDR2 FQGNSA. This CDR3 reads CASSPGQQNNEQFF. The CDR3, as DNA: TGTGCCAGCAGCCCGGGACAGCAGAACAATGAGCAGTTCTTC.